This note documents a single T cell receptor beta chain sequence. In the original analysis: Estimation of nucleated cell counts was performed using reference gene primer amplification. The method was immunoSEQ multiplex PCR; TCRdb's version includes in-frame clones alone and lacks a portion of them. The V and J calls and clone size are taken from that table; D and trimming were inferred from the DNA. The repertoire holds roughly 250,000 clones, with roughly 84% as singletons. These data come from a study of blood T cell repertoires in COVID-19. The wider study: Nucleic acid was either cDNA or gDNA, and it came from T cells, B-cell-depleted T cells, or PBMCs.

In germline, CDR1 is MDHEN, CDR2 SYDVKM. Trimming took 2 bases from V and 6 from J, leaving 13 bases between them. The CDR3 sequence is 15 residues long. Patients at the Seattle site were enrolled during active infection and followed longitudinally. The source of this sequence is a human donor with COVID-19, enrolled during active disease. The donor label of this sample is uncertain. The material sequenced was peripheral blood. The chain has TRBV28 and TRBJ1-4; D perhaps matches TRBD1 (6 bases). CDR3 bases: TGTGCCAGCAGTTTACCACAGGGTTACTATGAAAAACTGTTTTTT. Its translation: CASSLPQGYYEKLFF.